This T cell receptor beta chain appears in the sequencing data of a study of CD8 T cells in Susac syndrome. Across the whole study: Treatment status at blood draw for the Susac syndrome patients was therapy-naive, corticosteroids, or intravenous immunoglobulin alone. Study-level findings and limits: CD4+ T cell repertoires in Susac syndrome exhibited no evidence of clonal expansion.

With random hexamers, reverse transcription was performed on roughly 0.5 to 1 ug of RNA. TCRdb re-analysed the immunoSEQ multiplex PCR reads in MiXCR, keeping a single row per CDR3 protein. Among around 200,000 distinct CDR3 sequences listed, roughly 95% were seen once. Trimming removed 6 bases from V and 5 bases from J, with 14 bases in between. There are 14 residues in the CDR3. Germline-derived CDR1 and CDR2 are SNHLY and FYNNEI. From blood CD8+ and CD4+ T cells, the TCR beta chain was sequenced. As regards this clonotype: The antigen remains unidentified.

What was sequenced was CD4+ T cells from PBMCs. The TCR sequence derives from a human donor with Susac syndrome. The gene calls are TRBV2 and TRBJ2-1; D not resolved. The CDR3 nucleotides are TGTGCCAGCAGGAACCGGGCCCAGGACAATGAGCAGTTCTTC. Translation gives CASRNRAQDNEQFF.